The rows below give T cell receptor beta chains drawn from one sample of a study of blood T cells in healthy people across ages. TCRdb independently ran MiXCR on the 5' RACE reads; one entry per CDR3 protein. The sample includes over 600,000 distinct CDR3 sequences, 35% to 50% of them seen just once. Input material: blood. The source of these receptors is a man at least 80 years old in good health. Each CDR3 is given with its conserved first and last residue. The order of the fields is D gene, CDR3 length, clone size, V gene, J gene, CDR3 DNA, CDR3 protein. The D gene is left open where the match is weak. For some rows the clone size is stated as once, few or many, or as a class when expanded; others skip it.

TRBD1	17	.	TRBV4-2	TRBJ1-4	TGTGTCAGCAGCCATGCATCCGGGACAGGGGCACGTGAAAAACTGTTTTTT	CVSSHASGTGAREKLFF
TRBD1	17	few	TRBV12-3/TRBV12-4	TRBJ1-5	TGTGCCAGCAGTACTTGGCAGGGGGCGGTCGGAAATCAGCCCCAGCATTTT	CASSTWQGAVGNQPQHF
.	14	.	TRBV5-6	TRBJ2-7	TGTGCCAGCAGCTTGGATGAACAAAATTACGAGCAGTACTTC	CASSLDEQNYEQYF
.	15	.	TRBV14	TRBJ2-7	TGTGCCAGCAGCCAGAGGACCCGGGGGATCGGAGAGCAGTACTTC	CASSQRTRGIGEQYF
TRBD2	15	few	TRBV6-1	TRBJ2-7	TGTGCCAGCAGTGAAACGGGACTAGCGCCCTACGAGCAGTACTTC	CASSETGLAPYEQYF
.	17	.	TRBV20-1	TRBJ2-7	TGCAGTGCTAGAACGAGGGGATGGCCGCTACCAACCTACGAGCAGTACTTC	CSARTRGWPLPTYEQYF
TRBD1	15	.	TRBV9	TRBJ2-5	TGTGCCAGCAGCGTGGGACAGGGAACCCAAGAGACCCAGTACTTC	CASSVGQGTQETQYF
TRBD1	16	.	TRBV25-1	TRBJ2-7	TGTGCCAGCAGTGAGGGTGGGACAGGGCCATCCTACGAGCAGTACTTC	CASSEGGTGPSYEQYF
TRBD1	14	.	TRBV29-1	TRBJ1-1	TGCAGCGTGAGTACCGGGACAGTGAACACTGAAGCTTTCTTT	CSVSTGTVNTEAFF
TRBD2	16	few	TRBV5-1	TRBJ2-3	TGCGCCAGCAGCCCGGGACTAGCGGGTAGGACAGATACGCAGTATTTT	CASSPGLAGRTDTQYF
TRBD1	13	few	TRBV19	TRBJ2-1	TGTGCCAGTAGCCCGACAGGGGGCGGCGAGCAGTTCTTC	CASSPTGGGEQFF
.	14	few	TRBV29-1	TRBJ2-3	TGCAGCGTTGATGACGGTATTGGCACAGATACGCAGTATTTT	CSVDDGIGTDTQYF
.	16	.	TRBV5-4	TRBJ2-5	TGTGCCAGCAGCTTGAGGGACGGGGGACTCCAAGAGACCCAGTACTTC	CASSLRDGGLQETQYF
.	13	many	TRBV7-2	TRBJ2-7	TGTGCCAGCAGCCGTGACTTCTCCTACGAGCAGTACTTC	CASSRDFSYEQYF
.	13	few	TRBV30	TRBJ1-1	TGTGCCTGGAGTTTCTCAACGAACACTGAAGCTTTCTTT	CAWSFSTNTEAFF
.	15	many	TRBV4-3	TRBJ2-5	TGCGCCAGCAGCCAACATACCGGGCCTAGAGAGACCCAGTACTTC	CASSQHTGPRETQYF
.	13	few	TRBV6-5	TRBJ1-5	TGTGCCAGCAGTTACGAGGGGGATCAGCCCCAGCATTTT	CASSYEGDQPQHF
.	14	.	TRBV7-8	TRBJ1-1	TGTGCCAGCAGCTTAGGTCTGGGGGCGACTGAAGCTTTCTTT	CASSLGLGATEAFF
TRBD1	15	once	TRBV20-1	TRBJ2-2	TGCAGTGCTAGACACGGGACAGGGTACACCGGGGAGCTGTTTTTT	CSARHGTGYTGELFF
.	13	few	TRBV29-1	TRBJ2-3	TGCAGCGTTGAACCCATGGACTACTGTACGCAGTATTTT	CSVEPMDYCTQYF
.	16	few	TRBV6-6	TRBJ1-1	TGTGCCAGCAGTTACTCGGGCCGCCAAAACGGCACTGAAGCTTTCTTT	CASSYSGRQNGTEAFF
TRBD2	17	.	TRBV28	TRBJ2-7	TGTGCCAGCAGTCCCCGGACTAGCGGGAGCTTCTCGGGCGAGCAGTACTTC	CASSPRTSGSFSGEQYF
TRBD2	16	few	TRBV7-2	TRBJ2-1	TGTGCCAGCAGCCCGCAACTAGCGGGCAGTTACAATGAGCAGTTCTTC	CASSPQLAGSYNEQFF
.	14	few	TRBV11-3	TRBJ2-1	TGTGCCAGCAGCGGGAGAGGGGAGTACAATGAGCAGTTCTTC	CASSGRGEYNEQFF
TRBD2	20	few	TRBV5-6	TRBJ2-5	TGTGCCAGCAGCTTCCTACTAACTAGCGGGCCAGGTAGGGCCCAAGAGACCCAGTACTTC	CASSFLLTSGPGRAQETQYF
.	13	few	TRBV6-5	TRBJ2-7	TGTGCCAGCAGCAACACAGGGACCGGCGAGCAGTACTTC	CASSNTGTGEQYF
.	12	many	TRBV12-3/TRBV12-4	TRBJ2-7	TGTGCCAGCAGCCGAGGGATCGCCGAGCAGTACTTC	CASSRGIAEQYF
.	13	few	TRBV6-2/TRBV6-3	TRBJ2-7	TGTGCCAGCAGTTGGGGACTTCTCTACGAGCAGTACTTC	CASSWGLLYEQYF
.	15	.	TRBV3-1	TRBJ1-2	TGTGCCAGCAGCCCAGTCCGGACGGGGGACTATGACTACACCTTC	CASSPVRTGDYDYTF
TRBD1	16	.	TRBV12-3/TRBV12-4	TRBJ2-7	TGTGCCAGCAGTTTAGGGGACAGAAGCTCCTACAATGAGCAGTACTTC	CASSLGDRSSYNEQYF
.	15	.	TRBV7-2	TRBJ2-1	TGTGCCAGCACGAGGGACAGCGGGAGTTTGAATGAGCAGTTCTTC	CASTRDSGSLNEQFF
TRBD1	15	few	TRBV24-1	TRBJ2-1	TGTGCCACCAGTGAACAGGGGGCACAGGACAATGAGCAGTTCTTC	CATSEQGAQDNEQFF
.	16	many	TRBV7-2	TRBJ2-5	TGTGCCAGCAGCCTAACCGTCCTCCAGGGGGGAGAGACCCAGTACTTC	CASSLTVLQGGETQYF
TRBD1	15	.	TRBV5-5	TRBJ1-2	TGTGCCAGCAGCGGGGGACAGAGCCCGTCCTATGGCTACACCTTC	CASSGGQSPSYGYTF
TRBD2	15	few	TRBV28	TRBJ2-7	TGTGCCAGCGGTACCGGGACTAGCGGCTTCTACGAGCAGTACTTC	CASGTGTSGFYEQYF
.	15	.	TRBV7-7	TRBJ2-1	TGTGCCAGCAGATCACGACTCTTAAAGTCCTACGAGCAGTTCTTC	CASRSRLLKSYEQFF
TRBD2	17	.	TRBV7-3	TRBJ2-2	TGTGCCAGCAGCACGACTAGCGGGAGGGCCAGCACCGGGGAGCTGTTTTTT	CASSTTSGRASTGELFF